The clone carrying this T cell receptor beta chain occurred many times. This record comes from a study of Graves' ophthalmopathy and Graves' hyperthyroidism. RNA transcripts were the template, and TCR beta CDR3 regions were amplified from them. First-round RT-PCR employed HTBI primers, with a second-round multiplex PCR after it. TCRdb reprocessed the multiplex PCR reads with MiXCR, giving one entry per CDR3 protein. Of roughly 410,000 distinct CDR3 sequences listed, just over 15% are singletons. The sequencing input was peripheral blood. The clonotype originates from a woman aged 18-35 years with stable Graves' hyperthyroidism.

The CDR3 nucleotides are TGTGCCAGCAGTTTAGTACCCAGGTTCTATGGCTACACCTTC. This sequence encodes CASSLVPRFYGYTF. V and J are TRBV12-3 or TRBV12-4 and TRBJ1-2; D ambiguous. CDR3 size: 14 residues. V lost 1 base and J 4 bases, leaving 10 bases between the germline ends.